A single sample is the source of the 20 T cell receptor beta chains below, sequenced in a study of blood T cell repertoires in COVID-19. Sequencing was performed with immunoSEQ multiplex PCR; in TCRdb, only in-frame clones are kept and a portion is missing. The sample includes approximately 100,000 clones, roughly 85% of them seen just once. Sequencing was carried out using peripheral blood. Receptors were obtained from a woman between 65 and 79 years old with active or convalescent COVID-19.

The chain couples TRBV2 to TRBJ1-3; perhaps TRBD1 as D (5 bases). From germline, CDR1 is SNHLY and CDR2 FYNNEI. Deletions cut 5 bases from V and 0 bases from J, with 14 bases between. CDR3 size: 16 residues. CDR3: CASSPQGQSSGNTIYF. The DNA of the CDR3 is TGTGCCAGCAGTCCCCAGGGTCAGAGCTCTGGAAACACCATATATTTT.

The chain combines TRBV18 with TRBJ2-1; a weak D match, TRBD2 (7 bases). In germline, CDR1 is KGHSH, CDR2 LQKENI. CDR3 length: 15 amino acids. V was pared by 6 bases and J by 5 bases, with 17 bases between. This chain's CDR3 is CASSTGGSLNNEQFF. CDR3 DNA: TGTGCCAGCTCGACGGGGGGCAGCCTAAACAATGAGCAGTTCTTC.

The chain joins TRBV5-1 to TRBJ1-4; 7 bases are a match to TRBD1. Trimming took 2 bases from V and 4 from J; bases not matched to a gene: 2. Germline V gives CDR1 SGHRS, CDR2 YFSETQ. The CDR3 consists of 14 residues. CDR3 region: CASSFSGGNEKLFF. Here the CDR3 DNA reads TGCGCCAGCAGCTTCTCAGGGGGTAATGAAAAACTGTTTTTT.

This clone is termed medium-sized (0.01 to 0.1%). The genes are TRBV9 and TRBJ1-2; D perhaps matches TRBD1 (5 bases). Germline V lookup: CDR1 SGDLS, CDR2 YYNGEE. V was clipped by 0 bases and J by 4 bases, with 7 bases between them. The CDR3 runs to 13 residues. This chain's CDR3 is CASSVGRGYGYTF. Here the CDR3 DNA reads TGTGCCAGCAGCGTAGGAAGGGGCTATGGCTACACCTTC.

In its sample, this clone was seen a few times. The J gene is TRBJ1-2, the V gene TRBV7-2; D possibly corresponds to TRBD1 (6 bases). V shed 1 base and J shed 2 bases, with 8 bases lying between them. Germline V gives CDR1 SGHTA, CDR2 FQGNSA. The CDR3 totals 14 residues. The CDR3 here is CASSLGTGNYGYTF. The CDR3 coding sequence is TGTGCCAGCAGCTTAGGTACAGGGAACTATGGCTACACCTTC.

This clone was counted a few times. This chain uses TRBV7-6 with TRBJ1-5; 7 nucleotides agree with TRBD1. The ends lost 5 bases at V and 7 bases at J; junction bases unmatched: 8. This CDR3 is 14 amino acids long. Germline V gene data show CDR1 as SGHVS and CDR2 as FNYEAQ. The CDR3 nucleotides read TGTGCCAGCAGCCTCAACCCAGGGGGGCAGCCCCAGCATTTT. As protein: CASSLNPGGQPQHF.

This clone was found a few times. The chain carries TRBV7-9 and TRBJ2-2; D may be TRBD1 (6 bases). Germline V gene sequence: CDR1 SEHNR, CDR2 FQNEAQ (reference sequence). The CDR3 spans 16 residues. Trimming pared 5 bases from V and 5 bases from J, leaving 18 bases between. CDR3 loop: CASSGYRAGETGELFF. The CDR3 DNA is TGTGCCAGCAGCGGATATCGGGCAGGGGAAACCGGGGAGCTGTTTTTT.

This clone was found once. The V and J genes are TRBV5-1 and TRBJ2-3; 10 nucleotides line up with TRBD2. V was clipped by 4 bases and J by 4 bases; unmatched bases: 6. This CDR3 region has 15 residues. The V gene's germline CDR1 is SGHRS and CDR2 YFSETQ. This chain's CDR3 is CASSPGTSAPDTQYF. CDR3 nucleotide sequence: TGCGCCAGCAGCCCCGGGACTAGCGCCCCAGATACGCAGTATTTT.

The chain combines TRBV7-9 with TRBJ2-1; 8 nucleotides match TRBD2. Germline V CDR1 and CDR2: SEHNR, FQNEAQ (reference sequence). This CDR3 contains 13 residues. Unmatched junction bases numbered 4, after V lost 9 bases and J lost 3 bases. The CDR3 bases are TGTGCCAGTACTAGCGGACTCTACAATGAGCAGTTCTTC. Its protein product is CASTSGLYNEQFF.

The V call is TRBV5-1, the J call TRBJ2-3; 10 bases map to TRBD2. Trimming at V came to 0 bases and at J to 0 bases, leaving 1 base not matched to a gene. Germline V CDR1 and CDR2: SGHRS, YFSETQ. CDR3 length: 16 residues. CDR3 in amino acids: CASSLGTSGSTDTQYF. DNA of the CDR3: TGCGCCAGCAGCTTGGGGACTAGCGGTAGCACAGATACGCAGTATTTT.

The gene calls are TRBV30 and TRBJ2-3; D not resolved. The CDR3 is 15 amino acids. V gave up 2 bases and J gave up 2 bases, with 14 bases separating them. Germline assignment: CDR1 GTSNPN and CDR2 SVGIG (reference sequence). The CDR3 sequence is CAWSNDPLNTDTQYF. In nucleotides, the CDR3 is TGTGCCTGGAGTAATGATCCGCTAAACACAGATACGCAGTATTTT.

The rearrangement links TRBV19 to TRBJ1-2, with TRBD1 identical over 7 bases. J was trimmed by 4 bases and V by 4 bases; bases with no gene match: 3. Per germline, CDR1 LNHDA and CDR2 SQIVND (reference sequence). The CDR3 covers 13 residues. The CDR3 nucleotides are TGTGCCAGTAGTACAACAGGGGCCTATGGCTACACCTTC. Protein sequence: CASSTTGAYGYTF.

The chain carries TRBV5-1 and TRBJ1-2; 7 bases match TRBD1. The ends lost 7 bases at V and 4 bases at J; junction bases unmatched: 13. Germline V CDR1 and CDR2: SGHRS, YFSETQ. The CDR3 extends over 15 amino acids. CDR3 region: CASGLQGTFGYGYTF. CDR3 DNA: TGCGCCAGCGGGCTACAGGGGACTTTTGGCTATGGCTACACCTTC.

This clone was counted a few times. This chain uses TRBV2 with TRBJ2-7; TRBD1 is a possible D gene (5 bases). The germline V and J ends were trimmed by 2 bases and 4 bases, with 6 bases remaining between them. The CDR3 is made up of 12 amino acids. Germline CDR1 SNHLY, CDR2 FYNNEI. This CDR3 reads CASSERGYEQYF. The CDR3 DNA follows: TGTGCCAGCAGTGAAAGGGGTTACGAGCAGTACTTC.

The V call is TRBV14, the J call TRBJ1-1, with 7 bases fitting TRBD1. The CDR3 is 14 amino acids. Germline CDR1 is SGHDN and CDR2 is FVKESK. J was trimmed by 5 bases and V by 1 base; bases with no gene match: 4. The CDR3 here is CASSQANRGTEAFF. For the CDR3, the DNA is TGTGCCAGCAGCCAAGCTAACAGGGGAACTGAAGCTTTCTTT. The entire variable domain, with the rest obtained from reference TRBV14 and TRBJ1-1, is as follows: EAGVTQFPSHSVIEKGQTVTLRCDPISGHDNLYWYRRVMGKEIKFLLHFVKESKQDESGMPNNRFLAERTGGTYSTLKVQPAELEDSGVYFCASSQANRGTEAFFGQGTRLTVV.

V is TRBV11-2 and J is TRBJ2-3, with D tentatively TRBD2 (6 bases). The CDR3 runs 12 residues. The germline CDR1 and CDR2 sequences are SGHAT and FQNNGV. V was cut by 5 bases and J by 6 bases, with 9 bases left in between. The CDR3 sequence: CASSPRGDTQYF. The CDR3 DNA reads as TGTGCCAGCAGCCCCCGGGGGGATACGCAGTATTTT.

J is TRBJ2-1 and V is TRBV11-2; D unclear. The CDR3 runs 11 residues. From germline, CDR1 is SGHAT and CDR2 FQNNGV. V was shortened by 1 base and J by 15 bases, with 10 bases between the two germline ends. CDR3 region: CASSLAVLPFF. In DNA form, the CDR3 reads TGTGCCAGCAGCTTAGCGGTACTACCGTTCTTC. The complete variable domain, with remaining parts taken from reference TRBV11-2 and TRBJ2-1, reads EAGVAQSPRYKIIEKRQSVAFWCNPISGHATLYWYQQILGQGPKLLIQFQNNGVVDDSQLPKDRFSAERLKGVDSTLKIQPAKLEDSAVYLCASSLAVLPFFGPGTRLTVL.

The chain recombines TRBV12-3 or TRBV12-4 with TRBJ2-7, with TRBD1 matching 8 bases. The CDR3 sequence is 13 residues long. Losses at the gene ends were 6 bases for V and 12 bases for J; bases not matched to a gene: 13. The CDR3 nucleotides are TGTGCCAGCAGGCGTTCCCTCGCAGGGGGCGCGTACTTC. Translation: CASRRSLAGGAYF.

This sequence joins TRBV5-4 and TRBJ2-7; 12 positions match TRBD1. Per germline, CDR1 SGHNT and CDR2 YYREEE (reference sequence). CDR3 length: 15 amino acids. V lost 4 bases, J lost 3 bases, and 5 bases stayed unmatched. DNA of the CDR3: TGTGCCAGCAGCCCCGGGACAGGGGGCTACTACGAGCAGTACTTC. It yields the protein CASSPGTGGYYEQYF.

This rearrangement joins TRBV18 to TRBJ2-7; TRBD1 aligns across 10 bases. Germline CDR1 reads KGHSH; CDR2 reads LQKENI. V was pared by 10 bases and J by 7 bases, with 13 bases of the junction left unmatched. The CDR3 is 14 amino acids. This CDR3 reads CATRPGQGLGEQYF. The CDR3 DNA is TGTGCCACCAGACCGGGACAGGGGCTGGGGGAGCAGTACTTC.